Included here is one T cell receptor (beta chain) sequence, with context. The antigen is unknown. This sample is part of a study of shared clonotypes between healthy human individuals. Study conclusions and caveats: Sampling involved blood alone; tissue repertoires likely differ. Naive subsets generally exceeded memory subsets in estimated richness.

Germline V gives CDR1 SGHNT, CDR2 YYREEE (reference sequence). The CDR3 has 16 amino acids. V gave up 0 bases and J gave up 6 bases; unmatched junction bases: 7. The donor population consisted of healthy HIV-negative adults with no recent acute infections or vaccinations. Some clones are missing from TCRdb's copy, which holds only in-frame ones; the method was immunoSEQ multiplex PCR. This sample has under 1,900,000 clones; 97% to 99% occur once, and the top ten carry about 0.35%. Sequenced sample: naive CD4+ T cells sorted from blood. Noted subset: CD45RA+ positively selected. This receptor was taken from a man aged 25-45 years in good health. This rearrangement joins TRBV5-4 to TRBJ2-1, with 9 positions matching TRBD2. The CDR3 DNA sequence: TGTGCCAGCAGCTTGGATCAGGGGACTAGCCTCAATGAGCAGTTCTTC. Its protein is CASSLDQGTSLNEQFF.